This T cell receptor beta chain was documented in a study of T cell changes during pregnancy in multiple sclerosis. Clones were read by immunoSEQ multiplex PCR, and TCRdb kept only the in-frame ones, dropping some. Of roughly 46,000 clones in the sample, 90% to 95% are singletons; the top ten hold almost 4.5%. Trimming took 5 bases from V and 5 from J, leaving 18 bases between them. Germline-derived CDR1 and CDR2 are MNHEY and SMNVEV (reference sequence). The CDR3 is made up of 15 amino acids. In its sample, this clone was seen once. This sequence was found in a female donor with multiple sclerosis, enrolled in a pregnancy study. The chain joins TRBV27 to TRBJ2-5; D may be TRBD2 (5 bases). Sequenced material: CD8+ T cells from peripheral blood mononuclear cells, taken in the first trimester of pregnancy. CDR3 sequence reads: CASSPVYGIFETQYF. The DNA for the CDR3 is TGTGCCAGCAGTCCAGTTTACGGGATATTTGAGACCCAGTACTTC.